This T cell receptor (beta chain) was identified in a study of blood T cell repertoires in COVID-19. About the study: Collection of acute and convalescent COVID-19 samples took place in the United States, Italy and Spain.

The table came from immunoSEQ multiplex PCR; TCRdb's copy has only in-frame clones and leaves some out. Of 120,000 or so clones in the sample, roughly 90% were seen once. The sample consisted of peripheral blood. The clonotype was recovered from a man aged 55 to 70 with COVID-19, enrolled during active disease.

DNA for the CDR3: TGTGCCAGCAGTGTGACAGGGGTCCCTGGGGCCAACGTCCTGACTTTC. Its translation: CASSVTGVPGANVLTF. The gene calls are TRBV28 and TRBJ2-6; 8 nucleotides align to TRBD1. Germline CDR1 and CDR2: MDHEN and SYDVKM. Germline trimming cut 5 bases from V and 2 bases from J; bases unmatched to any gene: 5. The CDR3 extends over 16 amino acids. Full variable domain (rest looked up from reference TRBV28 and TRBJ2-6): DVKVTQSSRYLVKRTGEKVFLECVQDMDHENMFWYRQDPGLGLRLIYFSYDVKMKEKGDIPEGYSVSREKKERFSLILESASTNQTSMYLCASSVTGVPGANVLTFGAGSRLTVL.